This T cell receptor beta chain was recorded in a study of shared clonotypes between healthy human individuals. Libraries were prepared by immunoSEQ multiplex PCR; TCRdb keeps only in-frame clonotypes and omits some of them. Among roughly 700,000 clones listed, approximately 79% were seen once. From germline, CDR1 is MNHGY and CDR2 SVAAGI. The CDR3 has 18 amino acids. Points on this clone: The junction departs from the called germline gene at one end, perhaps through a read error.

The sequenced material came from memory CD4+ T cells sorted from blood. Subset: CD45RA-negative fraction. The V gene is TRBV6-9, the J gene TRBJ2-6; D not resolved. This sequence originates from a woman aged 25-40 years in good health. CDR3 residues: CASSRHEPYDKSGQRPDF. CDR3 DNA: TGTGCCAGCAGTCGGCACGAGCCTTACGACAAGTCGGGCCAACGTCCTGACTTC.